One and the same sample provided the 5 T cell receptor beta chains below, sequenced in a study of PD-L1 blockade in urothelial cancer. Time point: pretreatment peripheral blood. Generated by immunoSEQ multiplex PCR, the TCRdb table keeps only in-frame clones and is missing some. Of 55,000 to 75,000 clones detected, 80% to 90% appear once; the ten largest clones hold 1.5% to 2%. The sample was PBMCs, taken around atezolizumab (anti-PD-L1) treatment. The receptors were gathered from a man between 70 and 80 years old with urothelial cancer.

The chain couples TRBV4-3 to TRBJ2-2, with D hard to call. In germline, CDR1 is LGHNA, CDR2 YSLEER. V lost 0 bases to trimming and J lost 2 bases, with 13 bases between them. The CDR3 is 17 residues long. The CDR3 bases are TGCGCCAGCAGCCAAGAGGTCACGCGATTCAACACCGGGGAGCTGTTTTTT. It is translated as CASSQEVTRFNTGELFF.

J is TRBJ1-1 and V is TRBV13; TRBD1 matches 7 bases. The CDR3 is 16 residues long. The V gene's germline CDR1 is PRHDT and CDR2 FYEKMQ (reference sequence). V lost 5 bases, J lost 1 base, and 10 bases stayed unmatched. CDR3 sequence reads: CASSKRQGLRNTEAFF. The CDR3 DNA sequence: TGTGCCAGCAGCAAACGACAGGGATTGAGGAACACTGAAGCTTTCTTT.

The chain combines TRBV27 with TRBJ2-1; D is undetermined. The CDR3 totals 12 residues. V was cut by 4 bases and J by 10 bases, with 11 bases left in between. The germline V gene encodes CDR1 MNHEY and CDR2 SMNVEV (reference sequence). The CDR3 bases are TGTGCCAGCAGTTCCCCCTCGCGAGAGCAGTTCTTC. Residues: CASSSPSREQFF.

The chain links TRBV4-2 to TRBJ2-7; 7 positions match TRBD2. Trimming cost V 0 bases and J 0 bases; bases outside gene matches: 5. This CDR3 has 16 residues. Germline V gene lookup returns CDR1 LGHNA and CDR2 YNFKEQ. CDR3 coding DNA: TGTGCCAGCAGCCAAGATTTGGGGGAGGGCTCCTACGAGCAGTACTTC. The encoded protein is CASSQDLGEGSYEQYF.

The V gene is TRBV4-1, the J gene TRBJ2-5; 12 bases are shared with TRBD2. This CDR3 is 19 amino acids long. Germline values: CDR1 MGHRA, CDR2 YSYEKL. V dropped 1 base and J dropped 5; count of bases not matched to a gene: 14. The CDR3 region has the DNA TGCGCCAGCAGCCAAGGAATCCCGCCGCTAGCGGGAGGGAGGGAGACCCAGTACTTC. It encodes CASSQGIPPLAGGRETQYF.